This entry lists 29 T cell receptor beta chains sequenced from one sample in a study of T cell responses to AZD1222 COVID-19 vaccine. Sequencing was performed with immunoSEQ multiplex PCR; in TCRdb, only in-frame clones are kept and a portion is missing. This table holds 95,000 to 100,000 clones, over 75% found once. Material: peripheral blood, obtained 28 days after the second AZD1222 dose. These receptors were taken from an adult who received the AZD1222 COVID-19 vaccine.

The rearrangement uses TRBV29-1 and TRBJ1-2; a weak D match, TRBD1 (5 bases). Trimming stripped 4 bases from V and 8 bases from J, with 8 bases between. CDR1 is SQVTM, CDR2 ANQGSEA, per germline. This CDR3 is 10 amino acids long. CDR3 region: CSVGGEGYTF. As DNA, the CDR3 is TGCAGCGTTGGAGGGGAAGGCTACACCTTC.

The count of this clone is one. The V call is TRBV24-1, the J call TRBJ1-5; TRBD1 matches at 8 bases. The CDR3 has 15 residues. The ends lost 2 bases at V and 7 bases at J; junction bases unmatched: 6. Germline CDR1 KGHDR, CDR2 SFDVKD. The CDR3 reads CATSDSQGAKQPQHF. CDR3 DNA: TGTGCCACCAGTGATTCGCAGGGGGCGAAGCAGCCCCAGCATTTT.

In its sample, this clone was seen a few times. The chain recombines TRBV3-1 (or the pseudogene TRBV3-2) with TRBJ1-2; a possible D gene is TRBD1 (6 bases). The CDR3 sequence is 16 residues long. The V gene lost 8 bases and the J gene lost 5 bases, with 24 bases spanning the gap. CDR1 is LGHDT, CDR2 YNNKEL, per germline (reference sequence). Here the CDR3 reads CASWGQGPSFRYGYTF. CDR3 nucleotide sequence: TGTGCCAGCTGGGGACAAGGACCCTCGTTTCGTTATGGCTACACCTTC.

This clone appeared a single time. The rearrangement joins TRBV2 to TRBJ1-2; D remains ambiguous. CDR3 length: 12 amino acids. Germline V gives CDR1 SNHLY, CDR2 FYNNEI. V shed 6 bases and J shed 5 bases, with 10 bases lying between them. CDR3 sequence reads: CASRDGAYGYTF. The DNA of the CDR3 is TGTGCCAGCAGGGACGGAGCTTATGGCTACACCTTC.

V usage is TRBV19 and J usage is TRBJ1-1; D possibly corresponds to TRBD1 (5 bases). Germline V gene sequence: CDR1 LNHDA, CDR2 SQIVND (reference sequence). The CDR3 runs 12 residues. Trimming shortened V by 9 bases and J by 1 base, and 9 bases separated the two germline ends. CDR3 nucleotides: TGTGCCAGCACTACAGGGAACACTGAAGCTTTCTTT. Amino acid sequence: CASTTGNTEAFF.

The CDR3 nucleotides read TGTGCCAGCAGCCCCCGGACTAGCGGGGGTTATACGCAGTATTTT. Amino acids: CASSPRTSGGYTQYF. This rearrangement joins TRBV4-2 to TRBJ2-3, with 13 bases matching TRBD2. This CDR3 comprises 15 residues. J was trimmed by 7 bases and V by 4 bases; bases with no gene match: 5. Germline values: CDR1 LGHNA, CDR2 YNFKEQ.

The CDR3 sequence is CSAFPLAGGATDTQYF. DNA of the CDR3: TGCAGCGCTTTCCCCTTAGCGGGAGGAGCGACAGATACGCAGTATTTT. J is TRBJ2-3 and V is TRBV29-1; TRBD2 matches at 10 bases. V dropped 7 bases and J dropped 3; count of bases not matched to a gene: 13. The CDR3 runs 16 residues. Germline V gene lookup returns CDR1 SQVTM and CDR2 ANQGSEA.

V gene TRBV2 combines with J gene TRBJ2-3, with 10 bases matching TRBD2. The ends lost 7 bases at V and 3 bases at J; junction bases unmatched: 7. The CDR3 runs to 15 residues. Germline V gene sequence: CDR1 SNHLY, CDR2 FYNNEI. CDR3 in amino acids: CASTRASGRTDTQYF. The CDR3 DNA follows: TGTGCCAGCACTCGAGCTAGCGGGAGAACAGATACGCAGTATTTT.

V gene TRBV21-1 combines with J gene TRBJ2-3; the tabulated D call, TRBD2, remains unverified against the DNA. TRBV21-1 is classified as a pseudogene. The CDR3 has 13 residues. The DNA of the CDR3 is TGTGCCAGCCATGGGACTTCTACAGATACGCAGTATTTT. Encoded protein: CASHGTSTDTQYF.

CDR3 in amino acids: CAISESEGYYGYTF. CDR3 nucleotides: TGTGCCATCAGTGAGTCAGAGGGTTACTATGGCTACACCTTC. The chain links TRBV10-3 to TRBJ1-2, with D unresolved. Germline V gene sequence: CDR1 ENHRY, CDR2 SYGVKD. Trimming stripped 0 bases from V and 3 bases from J, with 8 bases between. CDR3 length: 14 residues.

The chain carries TRBV6-5 and TRBJ1-2, with D uncertain. The CDR3 is 14 residues long. Germline V CDR1 and CDR2: MNHEY, SVGAGI. V was trimmed by 1 base and J by 8 bases, leaving 14 bases between them. CDR3 sequence: CASSYLTGIEGYTF. Written as DNA, the CDR3 is TGTGCCAGCAGTTACTTGACGGGGATAGAAGGCTACACCTTC.

J is TRBJ1-2 and V is TRBV7-9; D perhaps matches TRBD1 (6 bases). The ends were cut back, 5 bases at V and 2 bases at J, with 15 bases in the middle. The CDR3 runs to 15 residues. From germline, CDR1 is SEHNR and CDR2 FQNEAQ (reference sequence). As DNA, the CDR3 is TGTGCCAGCAGCCCGGGACAACTGCTGAACTATGGCTACACCTTC. This gives the protein CASSPGQLLNYGYTF. The full variable domain, in which reference TRBV7-9 and TRBJ1-2 provide the parts outside the CDR3, is DTGVSQNPRHKITKRGQNVTFRCDPISEHNRLYWYRQTLGQGPEFLTYFQNEAQLEKSRLLSDRFSAERPKGSFSTLEIQRTEQGDSAMYLCASSPGQLLNYGYTFGSGTRLTVV.

The chain couples TRBV11-3 to TRBJ2-6; D unresolved. Germline-derived CDR1 and CDR2 are SGHNT and YENEEA. This CDR3 is built from 16 residues. Trimming pared 5 bases from V and 0 bases from J, leaving 11 bases between. The CDR3 sequence: CASSAGRGSGANVLTF. CDR3 in DNA: TGTGCCAGCAGCGCCGGACGCGGCTCTGGGGCCAACGTCCTGACTTTC.

This rearrangement joins TRBV19 to TRBJ1-5, with no clear D. Germline V CDR1 and CDR2: LNHDA, SQIVND (reference sequence). V lost 1 base to trimming and J lost 12 bases, with 13 bases between them. The CDR3 extends over 13 amino acids. The CDR3 loop is CASSIVGFKGQHF. CDR3 in DNA: TGTGCCAGTAGTATAGTAGGTTTCAAGGGCCAGCATTTT.

The chain is built from TRBV24-1 and TRBJ2-2; perhaps D is TRBD1 or TRBD2 (6 bases each). Germline V gene sequence: CDR1 KGHDR, CDR2 SFDVKD. V was shortened by 4 bases and J by 6 bases, with 8 bases between the two germline ends. The CDR3 is 13 residues long. DNA of the CDR3: TGTGCCACCAGTGAAGGGGGGCCCGGGGAGCTGTTTTTT. Residues: CATSEGGPGELFF.

Written as DNA, the CDR3 is TGCAGTGCTAGTTCTACTCTCGGCTATGGCTACACCTTC. Protein sequence: CSASSTLGYGYTF. V usage is TRBV20-1 and J usage is TRBJ1-2, with D uncertain. CDR1 is DFQATT and CDR2 is SNEGSKA in the germline V gene (reference sequence). This CDR3 has 13 residues. V lost 3 bases, J lost 4 bases, and 12 bases lay in between.

The chain recombines TRBV13 with TRBJ1-4, with D hard to call. The ends were cut back, 6 bases at V and 7 bases at J, with 12 bases in the middle. The length of the CDR3 is 13 residues. Germline CDR1 and CDR2: PRHDT and FYEKMQ (reference sequence). In DNA, the CDR3 is TGTGCCAGCAGTCGTGGGGAGGCTGAAAAACTGTTTTTT. This sequence encodes CASSRGEAEKLFF.

The chain joins TRBV27 to TRBJ2-7; the match to TRBD2 covers 11 bases. This CDR3 has 14 amino acids. Germline V gene sequence: CDR1 MNHEY, CDR2 SMNVEV (reference sequence). Unmatched junction bases numbered 4, after V lost 5 bases and J lost 4 bases. The CDR3 sequence: CASSHTSGGYEQYF. Here the CDR3 DNA reads TGTGCCAGCAGTCACACTAGCGGGGGTTACGAGCAGTACTTC.

The rearrangement links TRBV24-1 to TRBJ2-2; TRBD2 is a possible D gene (5 bases). The V end lost 3 bases, the J end lost 6 bases, and 13 bases lay between the germline ends. Germline lookup yields CDR1 KGHDR and CDR2 SFDVKD. This CDR3 contains 15 residues. CDR3 sequence: CATSDPRGVAGELFF. The CDR3 DNA sequence: TGTGCCACCAGTGATCCCCGGGGTGTTGCCGGGGAGCTGTTTTTT.

CDR3 sequence: CATSDPINEQFF. CDR3 DNA: TGTGCCACCAGTGACCCTATCAATGAGCAGTTCTTC. The chain uses TRBV24-1 and TRBJ2-1; no definite D call. CDR3 length: 12 residues. Germline V gives CDR1 KGHDR, CDR2 SFDVKD. V lost 4 bases to trimming and J lost 6 bases, with 6 bases between them.

CDR3 loop: CTSSQDYQRRAYEQYF. In DNA, the CDR3 is TGCACCAGCAGCCAAGATTACCAGCGGCGCGCCTACGAGCAGTACTTC. The chain has TRBV1 and TRBJ2-7; the table's D call TRBD2 went unverified against the DNA. TRBV1 is marked as a pseudogene. The CDR3 totals 16 residues.

The rearrangement joins TRBV29-1 to TRBJ1-2; D is perhaps TRBD1 (5 bases). V lost 3 bases and J 0 bases, leaving 8 bases between the germline ends. From germline, CDR1 is SQVTM and CDR2 ANQGSEA. The CDR3 runs 13 residues. CDR3 sequence (DNA): TGCAGCGTTGACGCGGACACTAACTATGGCTACACCTTC. It specifies CSVDADTNYGYTF.

The V gene is TRBV6-5, the J gene TRBJ2-7; TRBD2 is a possible D gene (6 bases). V lost 5 bases to trimming and J lost 4 bases, with 18 bases between them. Per germline, CDR1 MNHEY and CDR2 SVGAGI. The CDR3 sequence is 15 residues long. CDR3 protein: CASSTRGKGAYEQYF. Written as DNA, the CDR3 is TGTGCCAGCAGTACCCGGGGGAAAGGGGCTTACGAGCAGTACTTC.

This clone was observed a handful of times. The V and J genes are TRBV6-2 or TRBV6-3 and TRBJ1-6; D perhaps matches TRBD1 (6 bases). Per the germline V gene, CDR1 is MNHEY and CDR2 is SVGEGT. This CDR3 is built from 14 residues. V was shortened by 2 bases and J by 9 bases, with 11 bases between the two germline ends. CDR3 protein: CASSYQGFSSPLHF. DNA for the CDR3: TGTGCCAGCAGTTACCAGGGGTTTAGTTCACCCCTCCACTTT.

The V gene is TRBV5-4, the J gene TRBJ1-2, with D possibly matching TRBD1 (6 bases). Trimming removed 0 bases from V and 3 bases from J, with 6 bases in between. Germline CDR1 and CDR2: SGHNT and YYREEE (reference sequence). The CDR3 is 13 residues long. CDR3 amino acids: CASSLDRDYGYTF. The CDR3 DNA sequence: TGTGCCAGCAGCTTGGACAGGGACTATGGCTACACCTTC.

V usage is TRBV24-1 and J usage is TRBJ2-5; D might be TRBD2 (5 bases). From germline, CDR1 is KGHDR and CDR2 SFDVKD. This CDR3 contains 17 residues. Trimming shortened V by 1 base and J by 5 bases, and 19 bases separated the two germline ends. CDR3 region: CATSDFSEDFDGETQYF. The CDR3 DNA reads TGTGCCACCAGTGATTTCTCGGAGGACTTTGACGGGGAGACCCAGTACTTC.

This chain connects TRBV5-4 to TRBJ2-5; TRBD2 might be the D (6 bases). V gave up 2 bases and J gave up 4 bases, with 9 bases separating them. Germline-derived CDR1 and CDR2 are SGHNT and YYREEE (reference sequence). There are 13 residues in the CDR3. The CDR3 protein is CASSLRRGETQYF. Written as DNA, the CDR3 is TGTGCCAGCAGCTTAAGGCGGGGAGAGACCCAGTACTTC.

The gene calls are TRBV28 and TRBJ2-7; D remains unclear. The germline gives CDR1 MDHEN, CDR2 SYDVKM. The CDR3 consists of 14 residues. Trimming took off 4 bases at V and 5 bases at J, with 15 bases between the two ends. The CDR3 protein is CASSYRGFGHEQYF. Here the CDR3 DNA reads TGTGCCAGCAGTTATCGCGGATTCGGGCACGAGCAGTACTTC.

V is TRBV3-1 (or the pseudogene TRBV3-2) and J is TRBJ2-1, with 8 bases matching TRBD2. Germline CDR1 LGHDT, CDR2 YNNKEL (reference sequence). This CDR3 comprises 17 residues. The V segment lost 3 bases and the J segment 4 bases; nucleotides outside the gene matches: 11. CDR3: CASSHSPLAVPYNEQFF. CDR3 DNA: TGTGCCAGCAGCCACTCCCCACTAGCGGTCCCTTACAATGAGCAGTTCTTC.